The 13 T cell receptor beta chains below come from one sample, sequenced in a study of T cell changes during pregnancy in multiple sclerosis. The assay was immunoSEQ multiplex PCR, and TCRdb's table has in-frame clones only and misses some. The sample carries about 83,000 clones, 90% to 95% recorded once. This material consisted of peripheral blood, taken in the second trimester of pregnancy. All receptors derive from a female donor with multiple sclerosis, enrolled in a pregnancy study.

The chain has TRBV4-2 and TRBJ2-7; TRBD2 aligns across 9 bases. Germline V gene lookup returns CDR1 LGHNA and CDR2 YNFKEQ. Trimming cost V 0 bases and J 2 bases; bases outside gene matches: 8. The CDR3 has 17 residues. CDR3 sequence: CASSQDGSASGAYEQYF. The CDR3 DNA is TGTGCCAGCAGCCAAGATGGATCGGCTAGCGGGGCCTACGAGCAGTACTTC.

This clone was detected once. V is TRBV13 and J is TRBJ2-1; 8 bases agree with TRBD2. This CDR3 contains 18 residues. CDR1 PRHDT and CDR2 FYEKMQ come from the germline V gene (reference sequence). With V trimmed by 2 bases and J by 6 bases, 15 bases remained unmatched. CDR3 protein: CASSLLIAGSFEGNEQFF. The DNA for the CDR3 is TGTGCCAGCAGCTTATTAATAGCGGGAAGTTTTGAGGGCAATGAGCAGTTCTTC. Full variable domain (remainder filled in from reference TRBV13 and TRBJ2-1): AAGVIQSPRHLIKEKRETATLKCYPIPRHDTVYWYQQGPGQDPQFLISFYEKMQSDKGSIPDRFSAQQFSDYHSELNMSSLELGDSALYFCASSLLIAGSFEGNEQFFGPGTRLTVL.

The count of this clone is one. The V and J genes are TRBV7-9 and TRBJ1-1; D possibly corresponds to TRBD1 (6 bases). Looked up from germline, CDR1 is SEHNR and CDR2 is FQNEAQ (reference sequence). This CDR3 has 15 residues. The V end was cut by 0 bases, the J end by 1 base, with 9 bases between. The CDR3 nucleotides are TGTGCCAGCAGCTTAGCGGGGGCCCGGAACACTGAAGCTTTCTTT. The encoded protein is CASSLAGARNTEAFF.

The chain couples TRBV7-6 to TRBJ2-5; weak D call: TRBD2 (6 bases). With 4 bases removed from V and 1 base from J, the gap between germline ends came to 16 bases. The germline V gene has CDR1 SGHVS and CDR2 FNYEAQ. This CDR3 is built from 16 residues. The CDR3, as DNA: TGTGCCAGCAGCTCCTGGTCGACTAGTCTCCAAGAGACCCAGTACTTC. The encoded protein is CASSSWSTSLQETQYF.

The V call is TRBV12-5, the J call TRBJ2-3; tentative D call: TRBD1 (5 bases). V dropped 8 bases and J dropped 4 bases, with 10 bases sitting between them. The CDR3 sequence is 12 residues long. Germline CDR1 LGHNT, CDR2 FRNRAP. The CDR3 reads CASSQGSDTQYF. In DNA, the CDR3 is TGTGCTAGTTCTCAGGGCTCAGATACGCAGTATTTT.

CDR3 sequence (DNA): TGTGCCAGCAGTAGGGACAGGGGAACTGAAGCTTTCTTT. The encoded protein is CASSRDRGTEAFF. This chain links TRBV28 with TRBJ1-1; 10 bases align to TRBD1. The length of the CDR3 is 13 residues. V lost 5 bases, J lost 5 bases, and 2 bases stayed unmatched. Per the germline V gene, CDR1 is MDHEN and CDR2 is SYDVKM.

The chain has TRBV7-9 and TRBJ1-3; D remains unclear. CDR1 and CDR2 (germline): SEHNR, FQNEAQ (reference sequence). The CDR3 contains 16 residues. V dropped 8 bases and J dropped 0 bases, with 17 bases sitting between them. The CDR3 DNA reads TGTGCCAGCGACTCCCTCTTTGAGTTCTCTGGAAACACCATATATTTT. The encoded protein is CASDSLFEFSGNTIYF.

This clone was seen once. V is TRBV27 and J is TRBJ2-2; 7 nucleotides match TRBD1. Per germline, CDR1 MNHEY and CDR2 SMNVEV (reference sequence). The V gene end was trimmed by 5 bases and the J gene end by 6 bases; junction bases not matched to a gene: 15. The CDR3 consists of 17 residues. The CDR3 sequence is CASSPTGALGIPGELFF. Written as DNA, the CDR3 is TGTGCCAGCAGTCCCACAGGGGCCCTCGGTATCCCCGGGGAGCTGTTTTTT.

This rearrangement joins TRBV19 to TRBJ2-1; D is unclear. Trimming took off 7 bases at V and 0 bases at J, with 4 bases between the two ends. This CDR3 has 12 amino acids. CDR1 is LNHDA, CDR2 SQIVND, per germline (reference sequence). For the CDR3, the DNA is TGTGCCAGTACTAGCTCCTACAATGAGCAGTTCTTC. It is translated as CASTSSYNEQFF.

Written as DNA, the CDR3 is TGTGCCAGCAGTTACCCCGGACTAGCGGGTTCCTCCTACAATGAGCAGTTCTTC. Translated, it gives CASSYPGLAGSSYNEQFF. This sequence joins TRBV5-6 and TRBJ2-1; 11 bases are a match to TRBD2. Germline-derived CDR1 and CDR2 are SGHDT and YYEEEE. Trimming cost V 5 bases and J 0 bases; bases outside gene matches: 10. The CDR3 length is 18 residues.

The chain combines TRBV7-2 with TRBJ2-7; no firm D call. The CDR3 consists of 15 residues. V was shortened by 2 bases and J by 2 bases, with 13 bases between the two germline ends. The germline gives CDR1 SGHTA, CDR2 FQGNSA. Here the CDR3 DNA reads TGTGCCAGCAGCTTAACGGGTCTTTTGGCCTACGAGCAGTACTTC. Translating gives CASSLTGLLAYEQYF.

This clone was found once. The chain recombines TRBV6-1 with TRBJ2-5, with a tentative D call TRBD1 (6 bases). CDR3 size: 16 residues. V lost 4 bases and J 7 bases, leaving 22 bases between the germline ends. Germline CDR1 is MNHNS and CDR2 is SASEGT. The CDR3 sequence is CASSGPGTPPSGTQYF. The DNA of the CDR3 is TGTGCCAGCAGTGGCCCCGGGACACCCCCAAGTGGGACCCAGTACTTC.

This chain connects TRBV18 to TRBJ2-7, with 7 bases identical to TRBD1. After removal of 1 base from V and 1 base from J, the junction contained 7 bases not matched to a gene. The germline V gene encodes CDR1 KGHSH and CDR2 LQKENI. The CDR3 consists of 16 residues. This CDR3 reads CASSPLRQGDSYEQYF. The CDR3 region has the DNA TGTGCCAGCTCACCACTAAGACAGGGCGATTCCTACGAGCAGTACTTC.